Presented here are 17 T cell receptor beta chains from one specimen sequenced in a study of OX40 agonist ivuxolimab in advanced cancers. Method: immunoSEQ multiplex PCR; TCRdb's copy keeps in-frame clones and lacks some. This table holds around 63,000 clones, roughly 90% found once. This specimen consisted of CD4+ or CD8+ T cells sorted from blood, obtained in a trial of the OX40 agonist ivuxolimab. Receptors originate from an adult with an advanced solid tumor such as melanoma, head and neck, liver or kidney cancer.

The chain combines TRBV5-4 with TRBJ1-4, with D maybe TRBD1 (5 bases). The germline gives CDR1 SGHNT, CDR2 YYREEE (reference sequence). V lost 1 base and J lost 2, with 9 bases in between. The CDR3 has 15 residues. The CDR3 spells CASSLWRDTNEKLFF. CDR3 nucleotides: TGTGCCAGCAGCTTGTGGCGGGACACTAATGAAAAACTGTTTTTT.

This chain uses TRBV6-6 with TRBJ1-1; D perhaps matches TRBD1 (6 bases). Germline V gives CDR1 MNHNY, CDR2 SVGAGI (reference sequence). CDR3 length: 13 amino acids. Trimming stripped 11 bases from V and 1 base from J, with 14 bases between. CDR3 protein: CAGRGQTNTEAFF. DNA for the CDR3: TGTGCCGGGCGAGGACAGACGAACACTGAAGCTTTCTTT.

V and J are TRBV5-1 and TRBJ2-7, with 10 bases aligning to TRBD1. Germline-derived CDR1 and CDR2 are SGHRS and YFSETQ. CDR3 length: 15 residues. V lost 4 bases to trimming and J lost 0 bases; unmatched junction nucleotides: 4. CDR3: CASSTGTGVSYEQYF. The CDR3 coding sequence is TGCGCCAGCAGCACTGGGACAGGGGTCTCCTACGAGCAGTACTTC.

This chain joins TRBV2 and TRBJ2-2, with 7 bases lining up with TRBD1. Germline V gene sequence: CDR1 SNHLY, CDR2 FYNNEI. This CDR3 spans 13 amino acids. Trimming took 7 bases from V and 7 from J; bases not matched to a gene: 6. The CDR3 spells CASTRQGDGELFF. The CDR3 bases are TGTGCCAGCACCAGACAGGGCGACGGGGAGCTGTTTTTT. The full variable domain, with the rest looked up from reference TRBV2 and TRBJ2-2, is EPEVTQTPSHQVTQMGQEVILRCVPISNHLYFYWYRQILGQKVEFLVSFYNNEISEKSEIFDDQFSVERPDGSNFTLKIRSTKLEDSAMYFCASTRQGDGELFFGEGSRLTVL.

The chain links TRBV14 to TRBJ2-7, with D unresolved. This CDR3 has 11 residues. Trimming shortened V by 3 bases and J by 5 bases, and 5 bases separated the two germline ends. Germline-derived CDR1 and CDR2 are SGHDN and FVKESK. The DNA for the CDR3 is TGTGCCAGCAGCCAGGGGAACGAGCAGTACTTC. It specifies CASSQGNEQYF.

The CDR3 sequence: CASSRGTYSNQPQHF. Written as DNA, the CDR3 is TGTGCCAGTAGCAGAGGGACCTATAGCAATCAGCCCCAGCATTTT. The chain carries TRBV19 and TRBJ1-5; maybe TRBD1 (5 bases). V dropped 6 bases and J dropped 0 bases, with 12 bases sitting between them. The CDR3 totals 15 residues. CDR1 LNHDA and CDR2 SQIVND come from the germline V gene (reference sequence). The full variable domain, in which reference TRBV19 and TRBJ1-5 provide the parts outside the CDR3, is DGGITQSPKYLFRKEGQNVTLSCEQNLNHDAMYWYRQDPGQGLRLIYYSQIVNDFQKGDIAEGYSVSREKKESFPLTVTSAQKNPTAFYLCASSRGTYSNQPQHFGDGTRLSIL.

V is TRBV6-5 and J is TRBJ1-2, with a weak D call TRBD1 (5 bases). V shed 2 bases and J shed 7 bases, with 17 bases lying between them. CDR1 and CDR2 (germline): MNHEY, SVGAGI. There are 15 residues in the CDR3. The CDR3 loop is CASSYLGGMMAGYTF. As DNA, the CDR3 is TGTGCCAGCAGTTACCTTGGGGGTATGATGGCTGGCTACACCTTC.

The chain uses TRBV5-8 and TRBJ1-1; TRBD1 aligns across 9 bases. The ends lost 3 bases at V and 6 bases at J; junction bases unmatched: 6. The CDR3 extends over 14 amino acids. Germline CDR1 reads SGHTS; CDR2 reads YDEGEE. In nucleotides, the CDR3 is TGTGCCAGCAGCTCCGACAGGGGGGGGTCTGAAGCTTTCTTT. This encodes CASSSDRGGSEAFF.

The rearrangement joins TRBV7-6 to TRBJ1-3; D is perhaps TRBD1 (6 bases). With 5 bases removed from V and 0 bases from J, the gap between germline ends came to 11 bases. Germline CDR1 is SGHVS and CDR2 is FNYEAQ. There are 15 residues in the CDR3. This chain's CDR3 is CASSLGGSSGNTIYF. For the CDR3, the DNA is TGTGCCAGCAGCCTAGGGGGGAGCTCTGGAAACACCATATATTTT.

The chain joins TRBV6-5 to TRBJ1-1; D unresolved. This CDR3 contains 13 residues. Germline loops: CDR1 MNHEY, CDR2 SVGAGI. V gave up 5 bases and J gave up 5 bases, with 12 bases separating them. The CDR3 coding sequence is TGTGCCAGCAGTGTCCGGATTAAAACTGAAGCTTTCTTT. Its translation is CASSVRIKTEAFF.

The gene calls are TRBV19 and TRBJ1-5; D is unresolved. Trimming stripped 5 bases from V and 7 bases from J, with 15 bases between. The CDR3 consists of 14 residues. Germline lookup yields CDR1 LNHDA and CDR2 SQIVND (reference sequence). The CDR3 region is CASSDGPLRQPQHF. DNA of the CDR3: TGTGCCAGTAGTGACGGGCCACTCAGGCAGCCCCAGCATTTT.

The chain carries TRBV6-5 and TRBJ2-7; possibly TRBD1 for D (5 bases). Trimming took 2 bases from V and 1 from J, leaving 6 bases between them. This CDR3 has 13 amino acids. Germline V gene lookup returns CDR1 MNHEY and CDR2 SVGAGI. This CDR3 is CASSYRGSYEQYF. DNA for the CDR3: TGTGCCAGCAGTTACAGGGGATCCTACGAGCAGTACTTC.

The gene calls are TRBV11-2 and TRBJ1-1; D perhaps matches TRBD1 (5 bases). The V end lost 4 bases, the J end lost 5 bases, and 11 bases lay between the germline ends. The CDR3 runs to 13 residues. Germline CDR1 SGHAT, CDR2 FQNNGV. In DNA, the CDR3 is TGTGCCAGCAGCTCCAGGGAAGGAACTGAAGCTTTCTTT. It yields the protein CASSSREGTEAFF.

The chain couples TRBV18 to TRBJ2-7; D is possibly TRBD2 (6 bases). Looked up from germline, CDR1 is KGHSH and CDR2 is LQKENI. Trimming shortened V by 3 bases and J by 3 bases, and 15 bases separated the two germline ends. CDR3 length: 15 amino acids. The DNA of the CDR3 is TGTGCCAGCTCACCCATCGGAGGGGCGGACTACGAGCAGTACTTC. Its protein product is CASSPIGGADYEQYF.

The rearrangement links TRBV5-6 to TRBJ1-3; TRBD1 might be the D (6 bases). The V end was cut by 1 base, the J end by 0 bases, with 8 bases between. The CDR3 runs 15 residues. Germline V gene lookup returns CDR1 SGHDT and CDR2 YYEEEE. CDR3 coding DNA: TGTGCCAGCAGCTTGAACAGGGTCTCTGGAAACACCATATATTTT. The encoded protein is CASSLNRVSGNTIYF.

The V and J genes are TRBV7-8 and TRBJ2-7; 8 nucleotides align to TRBD1. The CDR3 is made up of 15 amino acids. J was trimmed by 3 bases and V by 5 bases; bases with no gene match: 9. Germline CDR1 and CDR2: SGHVS and FQNEAQ. CDR3 in DNA: TGTGCCAGCAGCCTACAGGACAGGGCGAACTACGAGCAGTACTTC. It yields the protein CASSLQDRANYEQYF. Using reference TRBV7-8 and TRBJ2-7 for the parts outside the CDR3, the full variable domain is GAGVSQSPRYKVAKRGQDVALRCDPISGHVSLFWYQQALGQGPEFLTYFQNEAQLDKSGLPSDRFFAERPEGSVSTLKIQRTQQEDSAVYLCASSLQDRANYEQYFGPGTRLTVT.

This clone has only one observation. The CDR3 sequence: CASSQNVRETQYF. The CDR3 DNA reads TGTGCCAGCAGCCAAAACGTCCGGGAGACCCAGTACTTC. V gene TRBV14 combines with J gene TRBJ2-5, with no clear D. V was cut by 2 bases and J by 5 bases, with 9 bases left in between. CDR1 and CDR2 from the germline V gene are SGHDN and FVKESK. The CDR3 is 13 amino acids.